This T cell receptor beta chain is drawn from a study of cytomegalovirus exposure and HLA in healthy donors. The PCR contained 60 Vbeta and 13 Jbeta primers. Data came from immunoSEQ multiplex PCR; TCRdb stores just in-frame clones and leaves some out. This sample carries around 100,000 clones, about 77% of them seen once, and the ten largest clones take approximately 10%. Germline V gives CDR1 SGHRS, CDR2 YFSETQ. The CDR3 contains 16 residues. V lost 0 bases, J lost 0 bases, and 5 bases stayed unmatched. The rearrangement links TRBV5-1 to TRBJ1-1; 7 bases are shared with TRBD1. The TCR was taken from a woman aged 18-30 years in good health and CMV-seropositive. The sample comprised PBMCs. This chain's CDR3 is CASSLGRGALNTEAFF. The CDR3 DNA reads as TGCGCCAGCAGCTTGGGCAGGGGGGCCTTGAACACTGAAGCTTTCTTT.